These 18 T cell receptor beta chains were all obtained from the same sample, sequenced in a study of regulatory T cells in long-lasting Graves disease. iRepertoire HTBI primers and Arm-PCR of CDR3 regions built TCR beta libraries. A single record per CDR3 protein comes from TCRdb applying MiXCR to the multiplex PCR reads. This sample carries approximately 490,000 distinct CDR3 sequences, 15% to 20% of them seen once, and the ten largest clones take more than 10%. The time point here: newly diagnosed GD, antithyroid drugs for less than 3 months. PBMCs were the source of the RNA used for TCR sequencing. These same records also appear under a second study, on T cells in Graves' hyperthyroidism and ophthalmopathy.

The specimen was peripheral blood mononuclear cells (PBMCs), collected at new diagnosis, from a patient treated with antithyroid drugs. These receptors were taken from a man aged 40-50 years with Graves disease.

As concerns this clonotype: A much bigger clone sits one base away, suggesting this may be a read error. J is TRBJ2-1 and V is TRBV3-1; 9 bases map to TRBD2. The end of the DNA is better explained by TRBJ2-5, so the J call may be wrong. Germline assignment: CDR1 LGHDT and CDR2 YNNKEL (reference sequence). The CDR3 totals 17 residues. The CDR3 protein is CASSQGMIAGVAETQYF. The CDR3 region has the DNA TGTGCCAGCAGCCAAGGTATGATAGCGGGAGTGGCTGAGACCCAGTACTTC.

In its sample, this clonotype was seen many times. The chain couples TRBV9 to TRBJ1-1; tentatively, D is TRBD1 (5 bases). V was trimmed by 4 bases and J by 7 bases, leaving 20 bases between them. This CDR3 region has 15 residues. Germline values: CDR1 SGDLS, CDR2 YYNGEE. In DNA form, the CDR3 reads TGTGCCAGCAGCAAGGACCAGGGATGGAAGGGTGAAGCTTTCTTT. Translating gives CASSKDQGWKGEAFF.

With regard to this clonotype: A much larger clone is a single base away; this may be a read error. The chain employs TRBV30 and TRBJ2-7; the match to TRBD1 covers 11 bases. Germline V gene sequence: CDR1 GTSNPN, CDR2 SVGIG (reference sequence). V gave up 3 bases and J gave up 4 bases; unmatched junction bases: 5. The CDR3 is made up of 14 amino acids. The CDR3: CAWRDRGRRYEQYF. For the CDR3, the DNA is TGTGCCTGGAGGGACAGGGGGCGAAGGTACGAGCAGTACTTC.

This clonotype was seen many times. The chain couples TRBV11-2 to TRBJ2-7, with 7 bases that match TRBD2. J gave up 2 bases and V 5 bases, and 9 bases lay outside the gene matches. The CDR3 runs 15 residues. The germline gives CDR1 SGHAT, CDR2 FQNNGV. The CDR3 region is CASSPQAGLAYEQYF. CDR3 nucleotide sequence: TGTGCCAGCAGCCCCCAGGCCGGACTAGCCTACGAGCAGTACTTC.

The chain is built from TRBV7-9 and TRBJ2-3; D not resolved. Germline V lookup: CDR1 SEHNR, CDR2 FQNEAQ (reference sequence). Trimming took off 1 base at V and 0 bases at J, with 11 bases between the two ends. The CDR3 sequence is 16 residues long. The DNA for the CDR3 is TGTGCCAGCAGCTTAGGCGTCTCCCCTAGCACAGATACGCAGTATTTT. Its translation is CASSLGVSPSTDTQYF.

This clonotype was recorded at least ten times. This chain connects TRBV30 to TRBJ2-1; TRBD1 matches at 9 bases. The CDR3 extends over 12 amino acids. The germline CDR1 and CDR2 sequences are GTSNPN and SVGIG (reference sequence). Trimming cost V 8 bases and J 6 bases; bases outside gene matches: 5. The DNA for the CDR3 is TGTGCCCAGTCGGACAGGGGCAATGAGCAGTTCTTC. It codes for CAQSDRGNEQFF.

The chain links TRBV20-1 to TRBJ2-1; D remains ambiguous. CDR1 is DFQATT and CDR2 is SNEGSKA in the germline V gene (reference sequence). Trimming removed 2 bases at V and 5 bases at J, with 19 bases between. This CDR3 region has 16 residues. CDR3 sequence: CSARNGVDRSHNEQFF. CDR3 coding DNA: TGCAGTGCTAGAAACGGCGTTGACCGGTCCCACAATGAGCAGTTCTTC.

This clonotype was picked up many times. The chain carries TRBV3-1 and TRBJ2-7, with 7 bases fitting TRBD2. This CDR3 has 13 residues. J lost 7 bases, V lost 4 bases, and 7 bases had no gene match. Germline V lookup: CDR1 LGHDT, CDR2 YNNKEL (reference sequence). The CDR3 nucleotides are TGTGCCAGCAGCCCCCGAGGAGCGGGGGAGCAGTACTTC. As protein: CASSPRGAGEQYF.

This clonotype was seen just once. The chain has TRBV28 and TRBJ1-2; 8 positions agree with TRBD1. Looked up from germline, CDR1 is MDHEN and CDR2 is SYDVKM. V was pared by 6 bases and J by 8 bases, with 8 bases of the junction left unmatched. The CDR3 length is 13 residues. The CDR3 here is CASRSGGIRGYTF. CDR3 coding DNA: TGTGCCAGCAGATCAGGGGGCATCAGGGGCTACACCTTC.

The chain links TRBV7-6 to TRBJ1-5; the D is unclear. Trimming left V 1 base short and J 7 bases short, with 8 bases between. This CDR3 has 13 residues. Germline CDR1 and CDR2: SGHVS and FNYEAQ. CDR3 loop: CASSLGPVQPQHF. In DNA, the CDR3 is TGTGCCAGCAGCTTAGGGCCAGTCCAGCCCCAGCATTTT.

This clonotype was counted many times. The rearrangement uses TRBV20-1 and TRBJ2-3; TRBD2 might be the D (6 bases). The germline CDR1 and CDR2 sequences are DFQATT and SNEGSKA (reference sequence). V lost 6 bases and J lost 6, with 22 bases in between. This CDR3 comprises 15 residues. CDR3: CSARTGAFAGDTQYF. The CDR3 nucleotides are TGCAGTGCGAGAACCGGCGCCTTCGCGGGGGATACGCAGTATTTT.

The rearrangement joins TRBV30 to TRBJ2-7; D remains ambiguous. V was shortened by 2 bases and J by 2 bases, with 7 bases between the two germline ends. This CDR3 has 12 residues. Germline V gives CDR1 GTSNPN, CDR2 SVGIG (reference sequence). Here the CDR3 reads CAWSTNTYEQYF. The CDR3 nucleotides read TGTGCCTGGAGTACGAACACCTACGAGCAGTACTTC.

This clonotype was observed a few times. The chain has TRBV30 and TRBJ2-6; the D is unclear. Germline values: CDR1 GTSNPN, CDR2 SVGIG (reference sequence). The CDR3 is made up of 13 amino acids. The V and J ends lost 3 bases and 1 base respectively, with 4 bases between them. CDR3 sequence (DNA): TGTGCCTGGAGGGCGTCTGGGGCCAACGTCCTGACTTTC. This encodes CAWRASGANVLTF.

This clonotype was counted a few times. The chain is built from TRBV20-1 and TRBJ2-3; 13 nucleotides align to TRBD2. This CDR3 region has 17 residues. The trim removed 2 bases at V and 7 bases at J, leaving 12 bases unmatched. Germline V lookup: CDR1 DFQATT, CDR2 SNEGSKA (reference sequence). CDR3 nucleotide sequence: TGCAGTGCTAGAAACCCACAGACTAGCGGGAGGTCATATACGCAGTATTTT. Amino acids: CSARNPQTSGRSYTQYF.

DNA of the CDR3: TGCGCCAGCAGCCAGACCTGGGACAGGGATGAAGATACGCAGTATTTT. This codes for CASSQTWDRDEDTQYF. V is TRBV4-1 and J is TRBJ2-3, with 9 nucleotides matching TRBD1. Germline CDR1 and CDR2: MGHRA and YSYEKL. The CDR3 covers 16 residues. The ends lost 3 bases at V and 5 bases at J; junction bases unmatched: 9.

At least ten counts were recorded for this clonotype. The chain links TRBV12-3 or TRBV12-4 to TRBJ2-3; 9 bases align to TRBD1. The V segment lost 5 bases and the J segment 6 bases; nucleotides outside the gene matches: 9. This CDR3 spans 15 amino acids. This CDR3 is CASSAGQGLRDTQYF. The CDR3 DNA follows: TGTGCCAGCAGTGCGGGACAGGGACTGCGGGATACGCAGTATTTT.

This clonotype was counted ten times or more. CDR3 in amino acids: CASRGLAGGAHEQYF. Here the CDR3 DNA reads TGTGCCAGCAGAGGACTAGCGGGAGGTGCCCACGAGCAGTACTTC. The chain couples TRBV2 to TRBJ2-7, with 14 bases matching TRBD2. The germline gives CDR1 SNHLY, CDR2 FYNNEI. The junction had 6 bases not matched to a gene; V was cut back by 6 bases and J by 5 bases. This CDR3 comprises 15 residues.

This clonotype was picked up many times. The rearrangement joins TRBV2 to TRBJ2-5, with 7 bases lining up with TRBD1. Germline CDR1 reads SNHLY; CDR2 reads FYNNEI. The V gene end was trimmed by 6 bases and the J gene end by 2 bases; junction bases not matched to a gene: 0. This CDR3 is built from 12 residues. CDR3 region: CASRGQQETQYF. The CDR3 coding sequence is TGTGCCAGCAGGGGACAGCAAGAGACCCAGTACTTC.